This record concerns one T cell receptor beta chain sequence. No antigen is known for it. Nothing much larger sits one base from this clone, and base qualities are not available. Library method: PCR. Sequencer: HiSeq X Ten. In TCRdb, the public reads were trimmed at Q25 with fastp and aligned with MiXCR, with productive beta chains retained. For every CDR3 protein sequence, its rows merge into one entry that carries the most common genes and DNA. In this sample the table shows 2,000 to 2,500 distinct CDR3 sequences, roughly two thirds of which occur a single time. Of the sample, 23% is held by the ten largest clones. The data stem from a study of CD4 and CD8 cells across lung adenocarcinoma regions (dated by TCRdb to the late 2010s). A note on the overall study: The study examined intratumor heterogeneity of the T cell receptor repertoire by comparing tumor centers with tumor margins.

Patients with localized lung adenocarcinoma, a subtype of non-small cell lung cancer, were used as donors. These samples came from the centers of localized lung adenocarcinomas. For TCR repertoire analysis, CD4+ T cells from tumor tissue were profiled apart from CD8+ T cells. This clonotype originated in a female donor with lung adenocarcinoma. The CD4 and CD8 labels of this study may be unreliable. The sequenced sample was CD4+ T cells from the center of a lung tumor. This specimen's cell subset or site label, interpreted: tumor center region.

The CDR3 here reads CASSSGHPRNEQFF. The sequence in DNA is TGTGCCAGCAGTTCCGGACACCCTCGGAATGAGCAGTTCTTC. The rearrangement joined TRBV6-5 to TRBJ2-1; the D gene is perhaps TRBD1, on 5 matching bases. For CDR1 and CDR2, the germline V gene lists MNHEY and SVGAGI. The CDR3, from cysteine to phenylalanine, totals 14 residues. The only DNA kept is the CDR3, 42 bases in frame from the first base. V loses 4 bases, J loses 7 bases, and the germline ends lie 14 bases apart.